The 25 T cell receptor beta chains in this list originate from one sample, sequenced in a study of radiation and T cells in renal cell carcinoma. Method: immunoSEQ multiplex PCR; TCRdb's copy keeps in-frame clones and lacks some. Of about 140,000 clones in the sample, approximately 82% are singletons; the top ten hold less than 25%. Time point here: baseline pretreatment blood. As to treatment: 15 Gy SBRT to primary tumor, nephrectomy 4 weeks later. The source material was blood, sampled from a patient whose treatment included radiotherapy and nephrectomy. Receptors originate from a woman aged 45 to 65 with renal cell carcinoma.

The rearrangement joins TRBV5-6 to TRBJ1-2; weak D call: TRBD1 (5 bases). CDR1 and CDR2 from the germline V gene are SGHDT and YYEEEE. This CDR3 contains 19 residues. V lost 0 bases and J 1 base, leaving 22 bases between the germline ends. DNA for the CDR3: TGTGCCAGCAGCTTGGCCGCGGCCGTGGGCGGGGCCCTTAACTATGGCTACACCTTC. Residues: CASSLAAAVGGALNYGYTF.

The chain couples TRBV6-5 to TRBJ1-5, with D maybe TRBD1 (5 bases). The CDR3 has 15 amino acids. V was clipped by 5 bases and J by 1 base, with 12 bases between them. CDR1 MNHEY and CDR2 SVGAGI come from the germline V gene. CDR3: CASSAQGISNQPQHF. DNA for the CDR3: TGTGCCAGCAGTGCCCAGGGTATAAGCAATCAGCCCCAGCATTTT.

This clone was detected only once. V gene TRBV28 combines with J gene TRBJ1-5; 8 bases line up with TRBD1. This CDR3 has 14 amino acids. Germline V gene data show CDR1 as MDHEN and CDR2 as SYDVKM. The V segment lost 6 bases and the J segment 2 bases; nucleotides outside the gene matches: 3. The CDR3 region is CASRAGGGNQPQHF. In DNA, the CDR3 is TGTGCCAGCAGGGCAGGGGGCGGCAATCAGCCCCAGCATTTT.

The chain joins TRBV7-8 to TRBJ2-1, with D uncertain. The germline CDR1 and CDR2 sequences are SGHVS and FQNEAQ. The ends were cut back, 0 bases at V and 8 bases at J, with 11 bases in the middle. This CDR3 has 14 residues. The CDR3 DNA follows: TGTGCCAGCAGCTTAGCGAGCAGGTTTGATGAGCAGTTCTTC. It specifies CASSLASRFDEQFF. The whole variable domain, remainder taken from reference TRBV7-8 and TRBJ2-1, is GAGVSQSPRYKVAKRGQDVALRCDPISGHVSLFWYQQALGQGPEFLTYFQNEAQLDKSGLPSDRFFAERPEGSVSTLKIQRTQQEDSAVYLCASSLASRFDEQFFGPGTRLTVL.

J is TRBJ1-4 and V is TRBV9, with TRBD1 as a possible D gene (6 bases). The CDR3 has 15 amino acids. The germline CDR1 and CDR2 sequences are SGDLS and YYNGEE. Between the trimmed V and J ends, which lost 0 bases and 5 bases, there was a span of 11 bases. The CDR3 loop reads CASSVEGGVNEKLFF. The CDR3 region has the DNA TGTGCCAGCAGCGTAGAGGGGGGAGTCAATGAAAAACTGTTTTTT. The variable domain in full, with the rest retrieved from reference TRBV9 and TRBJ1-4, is DSGVTQTPKHLITATGQRVTLRCSPRSGDLSVYWYQQSLDQGLQFLIQYYNGEERAKGNILERFSAQQFPDLHSELNLSSLELGDSALYFCASSVEGGVNEKLFFGSGTQLSVL.

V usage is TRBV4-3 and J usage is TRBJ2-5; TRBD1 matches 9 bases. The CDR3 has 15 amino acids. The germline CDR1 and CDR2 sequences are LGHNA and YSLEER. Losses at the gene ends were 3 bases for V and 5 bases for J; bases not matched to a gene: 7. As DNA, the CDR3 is TGCGCCAGCAGCCAGGGAACAGGGGGCGGTGAGACCCAGTACTTC. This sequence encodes CASSQGTGGGETQYF.

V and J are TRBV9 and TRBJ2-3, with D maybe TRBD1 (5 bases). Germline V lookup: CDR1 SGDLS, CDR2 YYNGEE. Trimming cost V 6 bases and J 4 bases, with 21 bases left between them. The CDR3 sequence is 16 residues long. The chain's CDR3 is CASTPQWGQIADTQYF. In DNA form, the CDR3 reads TGTGCCAGCACCCCACAGTGGGGCCAAATAGCAGATACGCAGTATTTT.

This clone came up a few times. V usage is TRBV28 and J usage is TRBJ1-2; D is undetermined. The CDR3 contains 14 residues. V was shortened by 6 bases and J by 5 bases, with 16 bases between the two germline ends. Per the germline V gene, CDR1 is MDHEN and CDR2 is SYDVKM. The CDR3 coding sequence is TGTGCCAGCAGCCAGCCGGAAGCTTCATATGGCTACACCTTC. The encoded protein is CASSQPEASYGYTF.

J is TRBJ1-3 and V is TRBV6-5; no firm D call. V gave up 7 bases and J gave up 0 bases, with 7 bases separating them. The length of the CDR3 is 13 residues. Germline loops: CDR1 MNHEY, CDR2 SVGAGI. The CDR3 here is CASMADSGNTIYF. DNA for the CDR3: TGTGCCAGCATGGCAGACTCTGGAAACACCATATATTTT.

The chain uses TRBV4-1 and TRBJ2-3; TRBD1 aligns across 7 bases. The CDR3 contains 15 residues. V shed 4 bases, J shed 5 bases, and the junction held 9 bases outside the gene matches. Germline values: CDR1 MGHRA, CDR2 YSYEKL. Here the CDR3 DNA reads TGCGCCAGCAGCCCAGGACAGGACCCCGGAGATACGCAGTATTTT. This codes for CASSPGQDPGDTQYF.

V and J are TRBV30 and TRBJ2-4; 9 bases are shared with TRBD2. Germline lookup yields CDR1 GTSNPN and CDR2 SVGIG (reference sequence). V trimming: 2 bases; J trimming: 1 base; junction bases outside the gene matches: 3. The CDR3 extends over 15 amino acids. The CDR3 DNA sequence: TGTGCCTGGAGTCTGGCGGGGGGGGCCAAAAACATTCAGTACTTC. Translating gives CAWSLAGGAKNIQYF. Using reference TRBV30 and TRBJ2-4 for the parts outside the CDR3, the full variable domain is SQTIHQWPATLVQPVGSPLSLECTVEGTSNPNLYWYRQAAGRGLQLLFYSVGIGQISSEVPQNLSASRPQDRQFILSSKKLLLSDSGFYLCAWSLAGGAKNIQYFGAGTRLSVL.

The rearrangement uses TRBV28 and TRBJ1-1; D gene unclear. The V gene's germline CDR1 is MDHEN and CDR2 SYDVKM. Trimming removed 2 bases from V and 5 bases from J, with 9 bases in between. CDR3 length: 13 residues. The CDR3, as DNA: TGTGCCAGCAGTTTACCGGGAGGGACTGAAGCTTTCTTT. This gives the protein CASSLPGGTEAFF.

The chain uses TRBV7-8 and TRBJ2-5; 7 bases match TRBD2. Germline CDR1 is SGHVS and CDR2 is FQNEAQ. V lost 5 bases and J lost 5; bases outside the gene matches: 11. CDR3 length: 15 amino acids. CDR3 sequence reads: CASSIDGLGDETQYF. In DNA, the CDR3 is TGTGCCAGCAGCATCGACGGACTAGGCGACGAGACCCAGTACTTC.

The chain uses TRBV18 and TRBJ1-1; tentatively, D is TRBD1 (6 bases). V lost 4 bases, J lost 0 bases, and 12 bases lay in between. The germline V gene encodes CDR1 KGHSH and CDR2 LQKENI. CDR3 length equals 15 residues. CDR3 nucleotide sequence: TGTGCCAGCTCACGAGATCAGGGGATGAACACTGAAGCTTTCTTT. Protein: CASSRDQGMNTEAFF.

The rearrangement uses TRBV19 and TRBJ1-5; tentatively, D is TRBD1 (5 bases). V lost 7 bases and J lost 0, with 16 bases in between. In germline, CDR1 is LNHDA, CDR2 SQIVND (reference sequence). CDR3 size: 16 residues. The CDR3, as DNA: TGTGCCAGTACCCGGGACGTAAGTCTTAGCAATCAGCCCCAGCATTTT. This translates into CASTRDVSLSNQPQHF. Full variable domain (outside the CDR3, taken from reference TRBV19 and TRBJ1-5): DGGITQSPKYLFRKEGQNVTLSCEQNLNHDAMYWYRQDPGQGLRLIYYSQIVNDFQKGDIAEGYSVSREKKESFPLTVTSAQKNPTAFYLCASTRDVSLSNQPQHFGDGTRLSIL.

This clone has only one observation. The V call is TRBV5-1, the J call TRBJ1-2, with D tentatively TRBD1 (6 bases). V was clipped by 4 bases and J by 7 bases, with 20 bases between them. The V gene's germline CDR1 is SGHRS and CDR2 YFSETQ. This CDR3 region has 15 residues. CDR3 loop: CASSPGPTGVRGYTF. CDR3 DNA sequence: TGCGCCAGCAGCCCGGGTCCGACAGGAGTTCGTGGCTACACCTTC.

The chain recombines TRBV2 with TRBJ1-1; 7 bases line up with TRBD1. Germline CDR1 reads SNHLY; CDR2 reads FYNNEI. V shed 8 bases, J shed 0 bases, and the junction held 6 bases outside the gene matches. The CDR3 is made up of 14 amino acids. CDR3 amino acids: CASGQVIMNTEAFF. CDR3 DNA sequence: TGTGCCAGCGGACAGGTGATAATGAACACTGAAGCTTTCTTT.

CDR3 nucleotides: TGTGCCAGCAGCTTAGAGTCGGGGACCTCTGGAAACACCATATATTTT. Amino acid sequence: CASSLESGTSGNTIYF. The chain uses TRBV7-2 and TRBJ1-3; TRBD1 is a possible D gene (5 bases). The CDR3 is 16 residues long. Trimming took 1 base from V and 0 from J, leaving 10 bases between them. Germline CDR1 reads SGHTA; CDR2 reads FQGNSA. The variable domain in full, completed from reference TRBV7-2 and TRBJ1-3, reads GAGVSQSPSNKVTEKGKDVELRCDPISGHTALYWYRQSLGQGLEFLIYFQGNSAPDKSGLPSDRFSAERTGGSVSTLTIQRTQQEDSAVYLCASSLESGTSGNTIYFGEGSWLTVV.

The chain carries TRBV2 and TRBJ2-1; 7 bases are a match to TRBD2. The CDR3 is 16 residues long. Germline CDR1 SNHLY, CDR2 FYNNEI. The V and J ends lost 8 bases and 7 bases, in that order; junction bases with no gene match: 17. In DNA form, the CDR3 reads TGTGCCAGCGGTCCCGGAGGAGCGGGAACGGGGAATGAGCAGTTCTTC. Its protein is CASGPGGAGTGNEQFF.

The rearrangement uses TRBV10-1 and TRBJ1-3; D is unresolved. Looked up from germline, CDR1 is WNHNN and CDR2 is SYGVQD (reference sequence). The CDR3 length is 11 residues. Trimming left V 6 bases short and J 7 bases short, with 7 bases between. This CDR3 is CASSVGNTIYF. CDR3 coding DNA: TGCGCCAGCAGCGTGGGGAACACCATATATTTT.

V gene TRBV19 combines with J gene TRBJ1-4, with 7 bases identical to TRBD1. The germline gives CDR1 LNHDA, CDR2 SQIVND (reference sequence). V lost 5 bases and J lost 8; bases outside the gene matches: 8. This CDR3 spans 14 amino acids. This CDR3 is CASSPRQGGEKLFF. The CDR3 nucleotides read TGTGCCAGTAGTCCACGACAGGGAGGGGAAAAACTGTTTTTT.

The CDR3 bases are TGTGCCAGCAGTGTAAGCCCGTCCCCCGGCTACGAGCAGTACTTC. Its translation: CASSVSPSPGYEQYF. The chain carries TRBV2 and TRBJ2-7; D not certain. The CDR3 loop spans 15 amino acids. The V gene's germline CDR1 is SNHLY and CDR2 FYNNEI. The V and J ends lost 4 bases and 3 bases respectively, with 16 bases between them.

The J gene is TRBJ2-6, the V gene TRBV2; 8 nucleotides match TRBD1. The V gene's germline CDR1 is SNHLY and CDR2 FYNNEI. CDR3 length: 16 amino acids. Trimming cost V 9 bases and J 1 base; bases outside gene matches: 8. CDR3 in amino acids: CARAGGSGSGANVLTF. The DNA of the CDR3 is TGTGCCAGAGCAGGGGGCTCTGGTTCTGGGGCCAACGTCCTGACTTTC.

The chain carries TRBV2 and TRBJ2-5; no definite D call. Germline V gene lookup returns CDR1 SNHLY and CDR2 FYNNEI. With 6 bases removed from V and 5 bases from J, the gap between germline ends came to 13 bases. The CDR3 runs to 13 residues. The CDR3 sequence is CASRAAVSETQYF. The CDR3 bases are TGTGCCAGCAGGGCCGCGGTGTCGGAGACCCAGTACTTC.

CDR3 bases: TGCGCCAGCAGCCCAGGGCTAGCCATAATAACGCAGTATTTT. It specifies CASSPGLAIITQYF. The chain carries TRBV4-3 and TRBJ2-3; D may be TRBD1 or TRBD2 (5 bases each). Germline loops: CDR1 LGHNA, CDR2 YSLEER. The V end lost 4 bases, the J end lost 9 bases, and 17 bases lay between the germline ends. The CDR3 is 14 amino acids.